The clone carrying this T cell receptor (beta chain) was counted only a few times. Its antigen is not known. TCRdb used MiXCR to reprocess the 5' RACE reads, holding one entry per CDR3 protein. The repertoire holds just over 200,000 distinct CDR3 sequences, over 9% seen once, with roughly 4% in the top ten. Trimming shortened V by 0 bases and J by 8 bases, and 4 bases separated the two germline ends. Germline CDR1 is LNHNV and CDR2 is YYDKDF (reference sequence). This CDR3 has 12 amino acids. These data belong to a study of T-cell memory formation after mild COVID-19. Study conclusions and caveats: Shrinking CD4+ clones were chiefly CM and EM; CD8+ ones were chiefly EMRA.

The chain is built from TRBV15 and TRBJ1-4; no reliable D call. This TCR was recovered from a man aged 18 to 30 who had mild COVID-19 (a few samples of this study predate the infection). Cell type and time point are not known. The sample comprised PBMCs or a T cell subset sorted from them (not recorded which). As DNA, the CDR3 is TGTGCCACCAGCAGAGATGTCGAAAAACTGTTTTTT. Translation gives CATSRDVEKLFF. The full variable domain, with the rest looked up from reference TRBV15 and TRBJ1-4, is DAMVIQNPRYQVTQFGKPVTLSCSQTLNHNVMYWYQQKSSQAPKLLFHYYDKDFNNEADTPDNFQSRRPNTSFCFLDIRSPGLGDTAMYLCATSRDVEKLFFGSGTQLSVL.